Sequencing of this T cell receptor beta chain was carried out in a study of blood T cell repertoires in COVID-19 (dated by TCRdb to the early 2020s). Context from the whole study: Collaborator samples came from the United States, Italy and Spain and covered acute and convalescent phases of COVID-19. Deeply sampled blood TCRbeta repertoires from subjects exposed to, actively infected with, or recovered from COVID-19 were included in the dataset. The sample metadata nearly always contained a de-identified subject ID, COVID-19 status, age in years and sex. The samples were drawn from two sources: the first 160 participants of the ongoing ImmuneRACE study, and approximately 1,300 subjects contributed by 6 global collaborators. The prospective study material was composed of cDNA or gDNA derived from T cells, B-cell-depleted T cells, or PBMCs. Where HLA class I and class II types were available, the types were taken from metadata supplied by the sample provider, not from assay-based typing. The repertoires were released in a freely available public database intended as a resource for research on the immune response to SARS-CoV-2. The paper's findings and limits, for the study overall: The quantity of clinical and demographic metadata differed by source and by participant and was supplied without curation.

At one collaborating source in Seattle, patients were enrolled during active infection and were followed longitudinally through the course of disease. Collaborating institutions collected whole blood in K2EDTA tubes following their own protocols. Collaborator samples were shipped for TCRbeta analysis as frozen whole blood, isolated PBMCs, or DNA extracted from either sample type. The immunoSEQ Assay, a bias-controlled multiplex PCR, was used to amplify TCRbeta CDR3 regions from genomic DNA. The authors' pipeline ran thus. Nucleated cell counts per sample were estimated from amplification of reference gene primers within the assay. To quantify the absolute abundance of each unique TCRbeta CDR3 rearrangement, sequence reads were collapsed and filtered. Productive Simpson clonality was computed per sample as the square root of Simpson's diversity index over productive rearrangements. Here the immuneACCESS table is served through TCRdb, limited to in-frame sequences with V and J called. Missing clones are a known gap in these copies; in checked studies unresolved V genes cover under half, and the rest lacks a known reason. That table is the source of V, J and clone size, and D and trimming were worked out from the DNA. The sample table shows over 200,000 clones, and less than 85% are seen once. Of the sample, 7.8% falls within the top ten clones.

With regard to this clone: This receptor's antigen is unknown. Per-base quality was not reported, and no clone a single base away is much larger than it.

Sequencing was done on a sample of peripheral blood. The origin of this receptor is a woman aged 80 or older with COVID-19, enrolled during active disease.

The nucleotide sequence is TGTGCCAGCAGCGGGCCGGGACAGGGGCTGGATGAGCAGTTCTTC. This sequence encodes CASSGPGQGLDEQFF. Here the chain combines TRBV5-8 and TRBJ2-1; TRBD1 fits 10 bases in the junction. The CDR3, cysteine through phenylalanine, is 15 amino acids long. Of all the DNA, just the CDR3 is kept, 45 bases in frame from base 1. The germline V end is reduced by 4 bases and the J end by 8 bases; junction bases left unmatched: 9. CDR1 and CDR2 (SGHTS, YDEGEE) derive from the germline V gene.